One sample yielded the 15 T cell receptor beta chains listed below, sequenced in a study of cytomegalovirus exposure and HLA in healthy donors. Researchers ran the PCR with 60 Vbeta and 13 Jbeta primers. Some clones are missing from TCRdb's copy, which holds only in-frame ones; the method was immunoSEQ multiplex PCR. The profile shows 110,000 to 150,000 clones, roughly four fifths of them singletons. The sequencing sample was made of PBMCs. These receptors were taken from a man between 18 and 35 years old in good health and CMV-seropositive.

The genes are TRBV4-1 and TRBJ1-4; D perhaps matches TRBD1 (5 bases). There are 15 residues in the CDR3. V lost 1 base, J lost 6 bases, and 12 bases lay in between. From germline, CDR1 is MGHRA and CDR2 YSYEKL. In DNA form, the CDR3 reads TGCGCCAGCAGCCAAGGGGGGGGTCCGGATGAAAAACTGTTTTTT. Protein sequence: CASSQGGGPDEKLFF.

CDR3 region: CASSPGLAETYEQYF. In DNA, the CDR3 is TGTGCCAGCAGTCCGGGACTAGCGGAGACCTACGAGCAGTACTTC. The genes are TRBV27 and TRBJ2-7, with TRBD2 identical over 11 bases. V lost 5 bases to trimming and J lost 2 bases; unmatched junction nucleotides: 5. This CDR3 comprises 15 residues. Germline CDR1 MNHEY, CDR2 SMNVEV (reference sequence).

About this clone itself: One junction end disagrees with the germline gene, perhaps due to a read error. This sequence joins TRBV27 and TRBJ2-7, with 9 positions matching TRBD1. There are 13 residues in the CDR3. Per germline, CDR1 MNHEY and CDR2 SMNVEV (reference sequence). The CDR3 is CASSPWTGELEAF. The CDR3 DNA sequence: TGTGCCAGCAGTCCATGGACAGGGGAGTTGGAGGCCTTC.

This rearrangement joins TRBV4-1 to TRBJ1-2; the match to TRBD1 covers 8 bases. With V trimmed by 0 bases and J by 7 bases, 10 bases remained unmatched. CDR3 length: 16 residues. Germline CDR1 MGHRA, CDR2 YSYEKL. CDR3 residues: CASSQEGGGRGLGYTF. CDR3 DNA sequence: TGCGCCAGCAGCCAAGAAGGGGGGGGCAGGGGGCTTGGCTACACCTTC.

V and J are TRBV27 and TRBJ2-5; 13 nucleotides agree with TRBD2. J gave up 5 bases and V 2 bases, and 5 bases lay outside the gene matches. Germline V gives CDR1 MNHEY, CDR2 SMNVEV (reference sequence). The CDR3 sequence is 16 residues long. CDR3 nucleotide sequence: TGTGCCAGCAGTTTACGACTAGCGGGAGGTGGTGAGACCCAGTACTTC. Translated: CASSLRLAGGGETQYF.

The chain joins TRBV6-6 to TRBJ2-7, with a weak D call TRBD1 (6 bases). The germline CDR1 and CDR2 sequences are MNHNY and SVGAGI (reference sequence). Trimming cost V 3 bases and J 5 bases, with 14 bases left between them. CDR3 length: 14 amino acids. This CDR3 is CASSYGYRDHEQYF. The CDR3 region has the DNA TGTGCCAGCAGTTATGGGTACAGGGACCACGAGCAGTACTTC.

The chain combines TRBV4-2 with TRBJ1-6; 9 nucleotides line up with TRBD1. The length of the CDR3 is 18 residues. Unmatched junction bases numbered 4, after V lost 1 base and J lost 0 bases. Germline CDR1 reads LGHNA; CDR2 reads YNFKEQ. CDR3 in DNA: TGTGCCAGCAGCCAAGTTGGGACAGGGCGCTCCTATAATTCACCCCTCCACTTT. It encodes CASSQVGTGRSYNSPLHF.

Written as DNA, the CDR3 is TGCGCCAGCAGCTTGTCACAGGTTCCCACCGGGGAGCTGTTTTTT. Translation gives CASSLSQVPTGELFF. The chain joins TRBV5-1 to TRBJ2-2, with D perhaps matching TRBD1 (5 bases). CDR3 size: 15 residues. V shed 1 base and J shed 4 bases, with 11 bases lying between them. The V gene's germline CDR1 is SGHRS and CDR2 YFSETQ.

The chain uses TRBV19 and TRBJ2-1, with D perhaps TRBD2 (6 bases). In germline, CDR1 is LNHDA, CDR2 SQIVND (reference sequence). This CDR3 contains 14 residues. Trimming removed 3 bases at V and 7 bases at J, with 13 bases between. CDR3 DNA: TGTGCCAGTAGTATCCTAGCGCTCAGTAATGAGCAGTTCTTC. This codes for CASSILALSNEQFF.

This clone has a single count. CDR3 protein: CASGSGPNEKLFF. CDR3 DNA: TGTGCCAGCGGTTCGGGTCCTAATGAAAAACTGTTTTTT. The chain is built from TRBV9 and TRBJ1-4; no firm D call. The CDR3 is 13 amino acids. V was clipped by 7 bases and J by 3 bases, with 10 bases between them. CDR1 and CDR2 from the germline V gene are SGDLS and YYNGEE.

The J gene is TRBJ2-3, the V gene TRBV30; 8 nucleotides line up with TRBD2. The CDR3 consists of 13 residues. V shed 2 bases, J shed 4 bases, and the junction held 2 bases outside the gene matches. Germline V gives CDR1 GTSNPN, CDR2 SVGIG (reference sequence). The DNA of the CDR3 is TGTGCCTGGAGTCCCGGGAGGGCAGATACGCAGTATTTT. Its protein product is CAWSPGRADTQYF.

J is TRBJ2-7 and V is TRBV7-9; D is ambiguous. CDR3 length: 13 residues. Trimming shortened V by 10 bases and J by 2 bases, and 15 bases separated the two germline ends. In germline, CDR1 is SEHNR, CDR2 FQNEAQ (reference sequence). As DNA, the CDR3 is TGTGCCACCCGATCCACGGAGACCTACGAGCAGTACTTC. This gives the protein CATRSTETYEQYF.

V gene TRBV28 combines with J gene TRBJ1-6; 9 bases align to TRBD1. This CDR3 region has 15 residues. J lost 10 bases, V lost 7 bases, and 11 bases had no gene match. Germline V lookup: CDR1 MDHEN, CDR2 SYDVKM. This chain's CDR3 is CASTEQGALSSPLHF. CDR3 sequence (DNA): TGTGCCAGCACCGAACAGGGGGCCTTAAGCTCACCCCTCCACTTT.

V is TRBV7-3 and J is TRBJ2-7, with D possibly being TRBD2 (5 bases). The CDR3 has 13 amino acids. Trimming shortened V by 2 bases and J by 5 bases, and 10 bases separated the two germline ends. From germline, CDR1 is SGHTA and CDR2 FQGTGA. In DNA, the CDR3 is TGTGCCAGCAGCTTAGGTCTAGCCCACGAGCAGTACTTC. It yields the protein CASSLGLAHEQYF.

This chain connects TRBV7-8 to TRBJ1-5; tentative D call: TRBD1 (6 bases). This CDR3 is 14 amino acids long. CDR1 SGHVS and CDR2 FQNEAQ come from the germline V gene. Trimming left V 5 bases short and J 5 bases short, with 13 bases between. CDR3 protein: CASSPGDTDQPQHF. CDR3 nucleotides: TGTGCCAGCAGCCCTGGGGACACTGATCAGCCCCAGCATTTT.